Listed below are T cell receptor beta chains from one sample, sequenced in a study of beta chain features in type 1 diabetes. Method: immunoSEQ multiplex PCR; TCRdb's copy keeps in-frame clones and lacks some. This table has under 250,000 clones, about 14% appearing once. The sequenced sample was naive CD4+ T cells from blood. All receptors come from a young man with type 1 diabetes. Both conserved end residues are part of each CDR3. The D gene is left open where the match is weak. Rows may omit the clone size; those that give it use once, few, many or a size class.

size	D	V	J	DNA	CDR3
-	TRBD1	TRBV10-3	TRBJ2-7	TGTGCCATCAGTGAGTCGGGGGACAGGGGCGAGCAGTACTTC	CAISESGDRGEQYF
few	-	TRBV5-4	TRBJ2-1	TGTGCCAGCAGCTTTGACTCATCCTACAATGAGCAGTTCTTC	CASSFDSSYNEQFF
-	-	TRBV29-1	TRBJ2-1	TGCAGCGTCCGGGTGTACAATGAGCAGTTCTTC	CSVRVYNEQFF
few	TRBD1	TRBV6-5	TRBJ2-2	TGTGCCAGCAGTTCGGGAGACAGGGGTGGCCCCGGGGAGCTGTTTTTT	CASSSGDRGGPGELFF
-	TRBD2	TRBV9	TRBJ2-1	TGTGCCAGCAGCGGAGGGGAGGGCTCCTACAATGAGCAGTTCTTC	CASSGGEGSYNEQFF
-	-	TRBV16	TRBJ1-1	TGTGCCAGCAGCCAATCGGCAGGCGGGGGGAACACTGAAGCTTTCTTT	CASSQSAGGGNTEAFF
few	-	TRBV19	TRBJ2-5	TGTGCCAGTAGTATCCCGGGGAGAGAGACCCAGTACTTC	CASSIPGRETQYF
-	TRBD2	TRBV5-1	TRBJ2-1	TGCGCCAGCAGCTTGGGGGAGGGGCGGGAGCAGTTCTTC	CASSLGEGREQFF
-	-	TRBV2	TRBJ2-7	TGTGCCAGCAACTCCGGGAACCGAAACTACGAGCAGTACTTC	CASNSGNRNYEQYF
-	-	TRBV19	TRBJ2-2	TGTGCCAGTAGTATACGGGGCACCGGGGAGCTGTTTTTT	CASSIRGTGELFF
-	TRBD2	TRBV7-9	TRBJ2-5	TGTGCCAGCAGCACGAGCGGGAGGGCCGATGAGACCCAGTACTTC	CASSTSGRADETQYF
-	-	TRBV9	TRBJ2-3	TGTGCCAGCAGCGTAGTGTACACAGATACGCAGTATTTT	CASSVVYTDTQYF
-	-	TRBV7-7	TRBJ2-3	TGTGCTAGCAGCTCGACTCGCACAGATACGCAGTATTTT	CASSSTRTDTQYF
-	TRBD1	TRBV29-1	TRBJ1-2	TGCAGCGCCCTTGACAGGGGGAACTATGGCTACACCTTC	CSALDRGNYGYTF
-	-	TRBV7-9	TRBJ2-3	TGTGCCAGCAGCTGGGCGTGGGAGCGGAGGTGGGCAGATACGCAGTATTTT	CASSWAWERRWADTQYF
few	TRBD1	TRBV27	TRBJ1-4	TGTGCCAGCGCTGGGACAGGGCTTCGTACAACTAATGAAAAACTGTTTTTT	CASAGTGLRTTNEKLFF
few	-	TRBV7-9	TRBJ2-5	TGTGCCAGCAGCCATACAAACACAGCGGGCGCAGAGACCCAGTACTTC	CASSHTNTAGAETQYF
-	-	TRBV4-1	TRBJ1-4	TGCGCCAGCAGCCTCCATACCGGGACTAGGAGTGAAAAACTGTTTTTT	CASSLHTGTRSEKLFF
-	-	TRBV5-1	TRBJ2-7	TGCGCCAGCAGCACCCAGGGCTCCGAGCAGTACTTC	CASSTQGSEQYF
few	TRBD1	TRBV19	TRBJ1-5	TGTGCCAGTAGTAGGTCCGGGACAGGGGATCAGCCCCAGCATTTT	CASSRSGTGDQPQHF
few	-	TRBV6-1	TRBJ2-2	TGTGCCAGCATGTACGGGTATGCCGGGGAGCTGTTTTTT	CASMYGYAGELFF
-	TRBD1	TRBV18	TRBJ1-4	TGTGCCAGCTCACAGGGACAGAGTAATGAAAAACTGTTTTTT	CASSQGQSNEKLFF
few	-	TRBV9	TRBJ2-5	TGTGCCAGCAGCCCCCAGGGGTCCTCGGAGACCCAGTACTTC	CASSPQGSSETQYF
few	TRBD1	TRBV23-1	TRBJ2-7	TGCGCCAGCAGTCATTTGGTTCAACAGGGGGCGAGATACGAGCAGTACTTC	CASSHLVQQGARYEQYF
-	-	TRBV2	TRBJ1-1	TGTGCCAGCAGTGACAGCGAGAACACTGAAGCTTTCTTT	CASSDSENTEAFF
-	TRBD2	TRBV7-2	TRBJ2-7	TGTGCCAGCAGCTTAGCGGGAGGGATTTCCTACGAGCAGTACTTC	CASSLAGGISYEQYF
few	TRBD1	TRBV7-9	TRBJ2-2	TGTGCCAGCAGCCGATACAGGGGGCTGGGCACCGGGGAGCTGTTTTTT	CASSRYRGLGTGELFF
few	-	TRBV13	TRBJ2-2	TGTGCCAGCAGCTTTCGGGTATCCGGGGAGCTGTTTTTT	CASSFRVSGELFF
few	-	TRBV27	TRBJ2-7	TGTGCCAGCAGTATACCCTGGACAGCCTACGAGCAGTACTTC	CASSIPWTAYEQYF
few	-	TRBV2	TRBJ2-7	TGTGCCAGCAGTGCCCAGGGCGAGCAGTACTTC	CASSAQGEQYF
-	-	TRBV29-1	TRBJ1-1	TGCAGCGTCGCCAGACATTCGAACACTGAAGCTTTCTTT	CSVARHSNTEAFF
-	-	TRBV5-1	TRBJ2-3	TGCGCCAGCAGCTTGGACAGGGACGATACGCAGTATTTT	CASSLDRDDTQYF
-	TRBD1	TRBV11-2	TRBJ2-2	TGTGCCAGCAGCTTGATACAGGGGGCGGTCGGGGAGCTGTTTTTT	CASSLIQGAVGELFF
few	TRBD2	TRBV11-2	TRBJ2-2	TGTGCCAGCAGCTTACTAGCGGTAAAAAATAGGAACACCGGGGAGCTGTTTTTT	CASSLLAVKNRNTGELFF
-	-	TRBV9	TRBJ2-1	TGTGCCAGCAGCGTAGCAAGTTGGCGGGGCGGCAATGAGCAGTTCTTC	CASSVASWRGGNEQFF
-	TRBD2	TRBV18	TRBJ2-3	TGTGCCAGCTCACCTCTGGCCAGCGGGAGGGCCCCCTCCACAGATACGCAGTATTTT	CASSPLASGRAPSTDTQYF
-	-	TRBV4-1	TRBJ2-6	TGCGCCAGCAGCCAAGAAGGGGGGGTTTCAAGCTCTGGGGCCAACGTCCTGACTTTC	CASSQEGGVSSSGANVLTF
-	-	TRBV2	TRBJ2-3	TGTGCCAGCAGCCAGGGATTGGGCACAGATACGCAGTATTTT	CASSQGLGTDTQYF
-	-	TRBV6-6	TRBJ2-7	TGTGCCAGCAGTTACTCCGGGATCTCCTACGAGCAGTACTTC	CASSYSGISYEQYF
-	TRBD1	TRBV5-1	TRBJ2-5	TGCGCCAGCAGCTTGCTCCGGGACAGGGGGCTAGAGACCCAGTACTTC	CASSLLRDRGLETQYF
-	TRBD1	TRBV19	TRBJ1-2	TGTGCCAGTAGTATCCCCGGACAGGGGCGCATCTATGGCTACACCTTC	CASSIPGQGRIYGYTF
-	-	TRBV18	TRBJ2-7	TGTGCCAGCTCACCACCGGGGACACTCGAGCAGTACTTC	CASSPPGTLEQYF
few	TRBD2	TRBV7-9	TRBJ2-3	TGTGCCAGCAGCTCTCCGGGGGCTAGCGGGAGCACAGATACGCAGTATTTT	CASSSPGASGSTDTQYF
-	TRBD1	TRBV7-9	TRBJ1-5	TGTGCCAGCACCACAGGGGAAGCCATGGTCCAGCATTTT	CASTTGEAMVQHF
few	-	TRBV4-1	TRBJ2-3	TGCGCCAGCAGCCAAGATTACCGGGGCACAGATACGCAGTATTTT	CASSQDYRGTDTQYF
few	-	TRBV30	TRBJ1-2	TGTGCCTGGAGCCTACCGAACTATGGCTACACCTTC	CAWSLPNYGYTF
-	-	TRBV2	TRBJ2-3	TGTGCCAGCAGTGTGGGGCCAGATACGCAGTATTTT	CASSVGPDTQYF
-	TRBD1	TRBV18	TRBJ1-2	TGTGCCAGCTCACTCTGGACAGGGGAGTATGGCTACACCTTC	CASSLWTGEYGYTF
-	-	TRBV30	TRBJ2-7	TGTGCCTGGAGTCCCGGACAGAAGGACGAGCAGTACTTC	CAWSPGQKDEQYF
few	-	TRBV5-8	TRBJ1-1	TGTGCCAGCAGCTTGGTGCGGAGAACTGAAGCTTTCTTT	CASSLVRRTEAFF